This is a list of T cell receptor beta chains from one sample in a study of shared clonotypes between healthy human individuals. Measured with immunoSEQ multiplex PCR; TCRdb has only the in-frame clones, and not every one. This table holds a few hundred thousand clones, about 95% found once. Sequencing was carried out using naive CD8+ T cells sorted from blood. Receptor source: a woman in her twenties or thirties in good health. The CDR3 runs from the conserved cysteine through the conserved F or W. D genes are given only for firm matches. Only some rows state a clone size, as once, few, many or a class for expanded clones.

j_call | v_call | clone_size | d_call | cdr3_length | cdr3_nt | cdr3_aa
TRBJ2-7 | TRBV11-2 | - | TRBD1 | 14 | TGTGCCAGCAGTTTTTACAGGGGGTCCTTCGAGCAGTACTTC | CASSFYRGSFEQYF
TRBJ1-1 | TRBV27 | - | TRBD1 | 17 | TGTGCCAGCAGTCGCCCAACCCTGACAGGGAAGGACACTGAAGCTTTCTTT | CASSRPTLTGKDTEAFF
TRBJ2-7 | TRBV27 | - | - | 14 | TGTGCCAGCAGCAGACAGGCCTTCATGAACGAGCAGTACTTC | CASSRQAFMNEQYF
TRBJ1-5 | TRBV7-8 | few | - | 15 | TGTGCCAGCAGCTTTGAAGGCTCCATAAATCAGCCCCAGCATTTT | CASSFEGSINQPQHF
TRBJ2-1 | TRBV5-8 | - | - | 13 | TGTGCCAGCAGCTTGGCTCTCAACAATGAGCAGTTCTTC | CASSLALNNEQFF
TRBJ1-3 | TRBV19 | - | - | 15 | TGTGCCAGTAGTATCGGTACAGGCTCTGGAAACACCATATATTTT | CASSIGTGSGNTIYF
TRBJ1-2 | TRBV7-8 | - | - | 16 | TGTGCCAGCAGCTTACAAGGCCGGACAAATCTCTATGGCTACACCTTC | CASSLQGRTNLYGYTF
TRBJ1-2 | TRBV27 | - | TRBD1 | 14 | TGTGCCAGCAGTTTATGGGGGACAGGCGGGGGCTACACCTTC | CASSLWGTGGGYTF
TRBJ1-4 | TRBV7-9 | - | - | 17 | TGTGCCAGCAGCCCAACCCTTGGACAGAAGAATAATGAAAAACTGTTTTTT | CASSPTLGQKNNEKLFF
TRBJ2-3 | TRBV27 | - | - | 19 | TGTGCCAGCAGTTTCTCCAATGTAATCCGGGAACAGGGAGGAGATACGCAGTATTTT | CASSFSNVIREQGGDTQYF
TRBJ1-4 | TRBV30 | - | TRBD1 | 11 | TGTGCCTGGCAGGGGGATGAAAAACTGTTTTTT | CAWQGDEKLFF
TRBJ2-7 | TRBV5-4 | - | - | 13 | TGTGCCAGCAGTTGGTGGGGGCTCGACGAGCAGTACTTC | CASSWWGLDEQYF
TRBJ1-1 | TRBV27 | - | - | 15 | TGTGCCAGCAGCAAAATCAGGGAGCGGAACACTGAAGCTTTCTTT | CASSKIRERNTEAFF
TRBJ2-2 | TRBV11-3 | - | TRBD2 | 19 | TGTGCCAGCAGCTTCCACCCCCTAGCGGGAACCACGAACACCGGGGAGCTGTTTTTT | CASSFHPLAGTTNTGELFF
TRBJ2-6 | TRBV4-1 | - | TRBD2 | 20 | TGCGCCAGCAGGGGGAGGGAACTAGCGGGAGAACCCCTCGGGGCCAACGTCCTGACTTTC | CASRGRELAGEPLGANVLTF
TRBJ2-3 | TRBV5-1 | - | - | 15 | TGCGCCAGCAGCTTGGAGGGGGGAGTAACAGATACGCAGTATTTT | CASSLEGGVTDTQYF
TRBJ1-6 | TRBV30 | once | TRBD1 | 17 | TGTGCCTGGAGTTATTACCGGGACAGGGAATGGGATTCACCCCTCCACTTT | CAWSYYRDREWDSPLHF
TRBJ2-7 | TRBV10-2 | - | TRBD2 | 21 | TGCGCCAGCAGTGAAGAGGGGGCCGGGACTAGCGGGAGGTGGGGATCCTACGAGCAGTACTTC | CASSEEGAGTSGRWGSYEQYF
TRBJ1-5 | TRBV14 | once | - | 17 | TGTGCCAGCAGCCCGGGGACTCCGGGGCGTTTAAATCAGCCCCAGCATTTT | CASSPGTPGRLNQPQHF
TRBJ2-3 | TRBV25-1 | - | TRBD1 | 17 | TGTGCCAGCAGTGAGTCCGGGACAGGGGTTATCTCAGATACGCAGTATTTT | CASSESGTGVISDTQYF
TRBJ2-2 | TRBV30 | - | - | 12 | TGTGCCTGGACAGTGTACACCGGGGAGCTGTTTTTT | CAWTVYTGELFF
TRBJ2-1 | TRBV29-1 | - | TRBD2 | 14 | TGCAGCTTGAGGCTAGCGGAAAGCTGGGATGAGCAGTTCTTC | CSLRLAESWDEQFF
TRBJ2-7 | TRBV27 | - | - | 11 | TGTGCCAGTGGTGGAGCCTACGAGCAGTACTTC | CASGGAYEQYF
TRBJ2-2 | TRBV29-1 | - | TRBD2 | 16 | TGCAGCGTTGAGTATCGAGCGGGAGGCAACACCGGGGAGCTGTTTTTT | CSVEYRAGGNTGELFF
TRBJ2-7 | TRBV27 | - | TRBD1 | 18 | TGTGCCAGCAGTTTATCCATCGCTGGGACAGGACATAACTACGAGCAGTACTTC | CASSLSIAGTGHNYEQYF
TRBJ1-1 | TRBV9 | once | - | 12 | TGTGCCAGCAGCGTTGGGCAAGGTGAAGCTTTCTTT | CASSVGQGEAFF
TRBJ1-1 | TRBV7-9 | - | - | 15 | TGTGCCAGCAGTCAGAGTTGGGTCCAGAACACTGAAGCTTTCTTT | CASSQSWVQNTEAFF
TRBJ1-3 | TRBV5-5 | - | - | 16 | TGTGCCAGCAGCCCGCGGGAGGGCCTCTCTGGAAACACCATATATTTT | CASSPREGLSGNTIYF
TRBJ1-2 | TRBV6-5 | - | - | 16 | TGTGCCAGCAGTTATCGGTCGAGGGGAGAACCCTATGGCTACACCTTC | CASSYRSRGEPYGYTF
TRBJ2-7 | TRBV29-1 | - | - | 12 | TGCAGCGTTCTGCGGGGAAGCTACGAGCAGTACTTC | CSVLRGSYEQYF
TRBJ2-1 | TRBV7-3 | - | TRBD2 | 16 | TGTGCCAGCAGTCCCCAAGCGGGAGGGCCAATTGTGGAGCAGTTCTTC | CASSPQAGGPIVEQFF
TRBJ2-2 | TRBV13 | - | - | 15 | TGTGCCAGCAGCTTACAGGACGCGGCCACCGGGGAGCTGTTTTTT | CASSLQDAATGELFF
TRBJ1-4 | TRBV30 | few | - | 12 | TGTGCCTGGATGGACTATAATGAAAAACTGTTTTTT | CAWMDYNEKLFF
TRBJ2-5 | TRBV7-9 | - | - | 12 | TGTGCCAGCATAGGGGCGGTTGAGACCCAGTACTTC | CASIGAVETQYF
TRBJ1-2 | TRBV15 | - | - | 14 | TGTGCCACCAGCAGAGAGGAGGGGAACTATGGCTACACCTTC | CATSREEGNYGYTF
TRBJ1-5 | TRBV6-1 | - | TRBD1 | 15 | TGTGCCAGCAGTCTCGATACAGGGGACCTTCAGCCCCAGCATTTT | CASSLDTGDLQPQHF
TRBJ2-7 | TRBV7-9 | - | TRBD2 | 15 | TGTGCCAGCAGCTCCGGACTAGCGGTTCTCTACGAGCAGTACTTC | CASSSGLAVLYEQYF
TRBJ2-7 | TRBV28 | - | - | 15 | TGTGCCAGCAGCCCGGGGGTTGACAGGGCCCCCGAGCAGTACTTC | CASSPGVDRAPEQYF
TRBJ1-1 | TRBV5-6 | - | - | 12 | TGTGCCAGCAGCGGCGGGACCGGTGAAGCTTTCTTT | CASSGGTGEAFF